This TCR beta chain emerged from a study of Ad26.COV2.S vaccination and SARS-CoV-2 variants. As regards this clone: Its antigen remains unidentified.

Study findings and constraints: Those who received vaccine or placebo ended up with similar non-spike TCR breadth.

Sequencing was performed with immunoSEQ multiplex PCR; in TCRdb, only in-frame clones are kept and a portion is missing. The top ten hold about 3.1% of the sample, which has about 280,000 clones, more than 75% seen once. Treatment denoted: 19 received Ad26.COV2.S at low or high dose, single or two shots; about 5 received placebo; per-sample allocation not given. Collection of the samples took place on day 63 after the first injection of vaccine or placebo. Donation came from an adult in Boston who was aged 18-55 years. The sequence was collected from a person aged 18-65 years who received the Ad26.COV2.S COVID-19 vaccine or a placebo. The sample consisted of peripheral blood, taken in a trial of Ad26.COV2.S vaccine versus placebo.

In nucleotides, the CDR3 is TGTGCCAGCAGCCAGGGACTACTTTACGAGCAGTACTTC. Its translation: CASSQGLLYEQYF. This sequence joins TRBV27 and TRBJ2-7, with 7 bases lining up with TRBD2. With 6 bases clipped from V and 4 bases from J, the junction kept 6 bases outside the gene matches. Germline lookup yields CDR1 MNHEY and CDR2 SMNVEV (reference sequence). The CDR3 is 13 residues long.